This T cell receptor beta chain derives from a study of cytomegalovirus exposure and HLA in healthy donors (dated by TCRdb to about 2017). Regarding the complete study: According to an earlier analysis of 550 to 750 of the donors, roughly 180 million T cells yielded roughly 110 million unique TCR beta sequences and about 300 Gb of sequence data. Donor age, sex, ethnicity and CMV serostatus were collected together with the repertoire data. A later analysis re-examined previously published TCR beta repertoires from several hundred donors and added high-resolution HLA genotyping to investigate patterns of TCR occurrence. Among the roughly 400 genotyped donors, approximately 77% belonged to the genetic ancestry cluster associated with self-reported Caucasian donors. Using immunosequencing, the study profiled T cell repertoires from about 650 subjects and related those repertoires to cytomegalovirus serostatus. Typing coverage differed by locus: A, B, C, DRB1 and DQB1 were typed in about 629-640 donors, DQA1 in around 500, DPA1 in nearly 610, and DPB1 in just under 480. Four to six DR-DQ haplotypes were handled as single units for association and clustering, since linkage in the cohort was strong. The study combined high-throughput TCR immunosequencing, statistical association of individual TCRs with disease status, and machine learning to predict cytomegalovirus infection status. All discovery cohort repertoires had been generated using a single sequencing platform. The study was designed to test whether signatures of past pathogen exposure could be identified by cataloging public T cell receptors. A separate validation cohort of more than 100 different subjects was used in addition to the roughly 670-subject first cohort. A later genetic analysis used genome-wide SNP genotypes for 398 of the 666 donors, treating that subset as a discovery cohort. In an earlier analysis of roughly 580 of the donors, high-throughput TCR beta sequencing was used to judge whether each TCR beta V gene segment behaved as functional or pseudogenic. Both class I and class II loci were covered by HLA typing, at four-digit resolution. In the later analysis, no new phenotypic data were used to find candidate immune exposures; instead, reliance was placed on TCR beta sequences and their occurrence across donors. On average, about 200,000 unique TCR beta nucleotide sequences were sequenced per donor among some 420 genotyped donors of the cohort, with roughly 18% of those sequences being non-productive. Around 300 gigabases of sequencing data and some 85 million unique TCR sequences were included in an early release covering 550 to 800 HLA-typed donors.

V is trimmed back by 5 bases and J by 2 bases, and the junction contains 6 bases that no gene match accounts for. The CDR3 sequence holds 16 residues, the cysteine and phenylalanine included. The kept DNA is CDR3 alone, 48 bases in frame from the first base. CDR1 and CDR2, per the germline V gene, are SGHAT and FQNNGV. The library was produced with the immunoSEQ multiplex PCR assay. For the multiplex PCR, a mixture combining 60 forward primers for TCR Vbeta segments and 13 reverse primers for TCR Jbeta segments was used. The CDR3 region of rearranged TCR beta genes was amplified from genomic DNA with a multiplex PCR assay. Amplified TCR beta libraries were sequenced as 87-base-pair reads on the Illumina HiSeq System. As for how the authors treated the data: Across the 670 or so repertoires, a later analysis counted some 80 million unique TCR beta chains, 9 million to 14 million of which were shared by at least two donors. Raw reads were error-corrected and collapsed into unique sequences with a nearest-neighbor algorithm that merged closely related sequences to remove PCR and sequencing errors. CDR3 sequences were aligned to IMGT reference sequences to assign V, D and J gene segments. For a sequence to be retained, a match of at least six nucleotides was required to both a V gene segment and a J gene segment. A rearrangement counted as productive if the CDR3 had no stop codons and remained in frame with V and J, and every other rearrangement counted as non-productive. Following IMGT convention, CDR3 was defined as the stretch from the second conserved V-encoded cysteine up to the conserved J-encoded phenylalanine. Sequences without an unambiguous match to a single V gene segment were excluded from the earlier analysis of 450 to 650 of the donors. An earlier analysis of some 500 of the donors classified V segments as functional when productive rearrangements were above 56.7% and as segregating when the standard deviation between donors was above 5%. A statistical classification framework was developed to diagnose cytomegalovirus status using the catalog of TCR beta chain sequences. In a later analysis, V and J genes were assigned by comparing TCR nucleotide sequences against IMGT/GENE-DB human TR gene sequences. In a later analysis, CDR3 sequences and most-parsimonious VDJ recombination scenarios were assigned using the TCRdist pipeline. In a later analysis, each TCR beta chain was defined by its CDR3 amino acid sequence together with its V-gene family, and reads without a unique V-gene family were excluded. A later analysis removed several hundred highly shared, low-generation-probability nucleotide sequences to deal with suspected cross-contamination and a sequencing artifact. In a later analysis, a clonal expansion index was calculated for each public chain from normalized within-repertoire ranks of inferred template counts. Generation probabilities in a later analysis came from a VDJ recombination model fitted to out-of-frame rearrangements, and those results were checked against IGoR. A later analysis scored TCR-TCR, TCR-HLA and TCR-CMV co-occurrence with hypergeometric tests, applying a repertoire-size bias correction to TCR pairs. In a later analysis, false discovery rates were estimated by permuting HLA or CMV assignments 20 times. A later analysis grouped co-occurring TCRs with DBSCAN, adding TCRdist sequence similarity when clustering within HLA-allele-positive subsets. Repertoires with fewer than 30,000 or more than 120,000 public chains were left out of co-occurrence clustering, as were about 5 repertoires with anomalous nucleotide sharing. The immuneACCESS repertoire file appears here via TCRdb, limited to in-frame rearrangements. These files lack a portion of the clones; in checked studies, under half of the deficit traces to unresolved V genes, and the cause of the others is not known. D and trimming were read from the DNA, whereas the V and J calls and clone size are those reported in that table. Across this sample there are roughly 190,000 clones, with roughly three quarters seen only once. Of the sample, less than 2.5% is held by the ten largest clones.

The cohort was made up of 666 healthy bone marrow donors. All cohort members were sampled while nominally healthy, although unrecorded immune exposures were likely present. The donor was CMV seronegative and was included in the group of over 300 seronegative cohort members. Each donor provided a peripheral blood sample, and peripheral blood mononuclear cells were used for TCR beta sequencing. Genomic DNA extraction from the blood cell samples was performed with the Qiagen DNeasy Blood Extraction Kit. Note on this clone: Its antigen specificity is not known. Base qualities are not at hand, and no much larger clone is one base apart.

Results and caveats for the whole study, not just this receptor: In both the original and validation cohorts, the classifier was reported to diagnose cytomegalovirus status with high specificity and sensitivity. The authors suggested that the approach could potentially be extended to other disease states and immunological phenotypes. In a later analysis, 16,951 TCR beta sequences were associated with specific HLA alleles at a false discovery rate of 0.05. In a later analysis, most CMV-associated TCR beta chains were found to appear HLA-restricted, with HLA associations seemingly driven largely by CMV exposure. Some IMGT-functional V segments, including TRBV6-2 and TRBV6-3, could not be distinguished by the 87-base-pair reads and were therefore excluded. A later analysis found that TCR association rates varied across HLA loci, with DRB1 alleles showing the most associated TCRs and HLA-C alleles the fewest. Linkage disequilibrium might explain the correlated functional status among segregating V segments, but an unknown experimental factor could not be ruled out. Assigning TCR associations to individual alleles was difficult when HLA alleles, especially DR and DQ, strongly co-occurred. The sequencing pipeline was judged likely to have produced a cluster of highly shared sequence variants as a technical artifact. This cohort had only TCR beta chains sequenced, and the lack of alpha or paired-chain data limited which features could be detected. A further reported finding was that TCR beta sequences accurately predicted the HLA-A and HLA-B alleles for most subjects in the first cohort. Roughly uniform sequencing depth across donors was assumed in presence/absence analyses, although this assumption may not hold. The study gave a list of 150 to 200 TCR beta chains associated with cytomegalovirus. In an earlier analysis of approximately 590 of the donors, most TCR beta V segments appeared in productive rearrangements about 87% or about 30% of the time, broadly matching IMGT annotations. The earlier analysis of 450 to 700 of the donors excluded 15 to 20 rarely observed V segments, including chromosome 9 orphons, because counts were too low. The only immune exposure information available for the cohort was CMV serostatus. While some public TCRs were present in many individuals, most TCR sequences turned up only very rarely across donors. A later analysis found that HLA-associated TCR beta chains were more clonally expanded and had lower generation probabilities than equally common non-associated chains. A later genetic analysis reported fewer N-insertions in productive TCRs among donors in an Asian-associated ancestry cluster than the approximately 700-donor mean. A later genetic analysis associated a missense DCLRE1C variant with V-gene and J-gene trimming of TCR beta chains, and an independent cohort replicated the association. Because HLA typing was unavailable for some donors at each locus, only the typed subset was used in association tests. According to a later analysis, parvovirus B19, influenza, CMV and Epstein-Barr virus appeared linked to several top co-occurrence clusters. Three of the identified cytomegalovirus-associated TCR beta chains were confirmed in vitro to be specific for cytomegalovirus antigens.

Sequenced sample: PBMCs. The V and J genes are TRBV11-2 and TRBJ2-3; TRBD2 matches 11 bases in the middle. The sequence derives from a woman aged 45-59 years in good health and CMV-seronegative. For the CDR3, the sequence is CASSKTSGGATDTQYF. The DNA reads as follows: TGTGCCAGCAGCAAAACTAGCGGGGGAGCCACAGATACGCAGTATTTT.